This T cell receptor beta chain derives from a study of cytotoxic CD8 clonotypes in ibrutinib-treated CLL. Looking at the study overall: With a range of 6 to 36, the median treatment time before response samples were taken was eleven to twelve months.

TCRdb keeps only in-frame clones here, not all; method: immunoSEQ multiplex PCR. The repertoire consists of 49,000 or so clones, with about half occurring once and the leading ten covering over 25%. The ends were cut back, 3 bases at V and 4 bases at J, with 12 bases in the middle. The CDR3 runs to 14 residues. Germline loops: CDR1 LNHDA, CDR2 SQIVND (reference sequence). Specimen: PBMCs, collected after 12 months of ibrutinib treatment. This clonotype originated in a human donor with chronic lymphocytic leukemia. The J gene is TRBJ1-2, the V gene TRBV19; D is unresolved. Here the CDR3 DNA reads TGTGCCAGTAGTATGGGGAGGGTTTCCTATGGCTACACCTTC. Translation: CASSMGRVSYGYTF.